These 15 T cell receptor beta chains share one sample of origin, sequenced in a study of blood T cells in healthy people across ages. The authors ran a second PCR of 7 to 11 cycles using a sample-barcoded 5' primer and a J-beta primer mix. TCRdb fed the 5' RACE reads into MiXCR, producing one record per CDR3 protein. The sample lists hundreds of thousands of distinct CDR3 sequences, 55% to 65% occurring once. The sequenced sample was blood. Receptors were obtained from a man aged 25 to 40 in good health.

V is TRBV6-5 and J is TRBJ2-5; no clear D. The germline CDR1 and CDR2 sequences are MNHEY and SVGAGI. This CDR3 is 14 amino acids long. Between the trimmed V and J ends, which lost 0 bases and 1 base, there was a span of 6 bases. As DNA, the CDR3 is TGTGCCAGCAGTTACTCGGCAGCCCAAGAGACCCAGTACTTC. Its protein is CASSYSAAQETQYF.

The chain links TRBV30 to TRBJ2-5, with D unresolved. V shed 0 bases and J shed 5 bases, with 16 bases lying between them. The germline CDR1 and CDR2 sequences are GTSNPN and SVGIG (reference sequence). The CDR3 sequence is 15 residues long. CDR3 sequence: CAWSVIGGWTETQYF. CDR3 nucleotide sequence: TGTGCCTGGAGTGTAATAGGCGGATGGACCGAGACCCAGTACTTC.

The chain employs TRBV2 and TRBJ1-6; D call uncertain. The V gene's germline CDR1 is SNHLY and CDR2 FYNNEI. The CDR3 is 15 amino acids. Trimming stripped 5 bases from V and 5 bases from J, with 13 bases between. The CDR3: CASSSSAANNSPLHF. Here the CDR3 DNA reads TGTGCCAGCAGTAGCTCGGCCGCAAATAATTCACCCCTCCACTTT. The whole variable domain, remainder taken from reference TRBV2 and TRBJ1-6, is EPEVTQTPSHQVTQMGQEVILRCVPISNHLYFYWYRQILGQKVEFLVSFYNNEISEKSEIFDDQFSVERPDGSNFTLKIRSTKLEDSAMYFCASSSSAANNSPLHFGNGTRLTVT.

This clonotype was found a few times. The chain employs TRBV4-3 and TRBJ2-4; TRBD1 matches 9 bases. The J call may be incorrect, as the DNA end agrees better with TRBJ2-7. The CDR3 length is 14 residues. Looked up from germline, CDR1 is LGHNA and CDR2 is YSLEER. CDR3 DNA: TGCGCCAGCAGCCATCGGACAGGGGCCTACGAGCAGTACTTC. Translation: CASSHRTGAYEQYF.

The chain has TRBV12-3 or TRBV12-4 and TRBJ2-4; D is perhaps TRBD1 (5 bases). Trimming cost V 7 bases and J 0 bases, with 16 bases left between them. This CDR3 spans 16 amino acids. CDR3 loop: CASNNGQGLAKNIQYF. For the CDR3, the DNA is TGTGCCAGCAACAACGGGCAGGGCCTAGCCAAAAACATTCAGTACTTC.

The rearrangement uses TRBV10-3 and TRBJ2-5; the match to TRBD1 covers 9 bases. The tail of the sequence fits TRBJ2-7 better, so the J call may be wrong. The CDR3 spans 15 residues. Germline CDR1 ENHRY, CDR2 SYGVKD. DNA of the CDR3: TGTGCCATCAGTGAGAGGGGACAGGGCCCCGGCGAGCAGTACTTC. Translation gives CAISERGQGPGEQYF.

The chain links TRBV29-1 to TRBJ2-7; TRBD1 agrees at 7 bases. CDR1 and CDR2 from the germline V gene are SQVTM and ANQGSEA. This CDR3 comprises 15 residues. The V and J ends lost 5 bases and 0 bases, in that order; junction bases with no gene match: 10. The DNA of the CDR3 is TGCAGCGTTCACCTGACAGGGCGGAACTCCTACGAGCAGTACTTC. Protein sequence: CSVHLTGRNSYEQYF.

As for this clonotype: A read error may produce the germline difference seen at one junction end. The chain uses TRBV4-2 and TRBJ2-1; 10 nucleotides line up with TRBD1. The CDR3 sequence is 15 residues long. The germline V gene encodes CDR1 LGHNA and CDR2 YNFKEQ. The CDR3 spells CAGSSSSTGGDEQFF. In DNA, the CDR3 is TGTGCCGGCAGCTCTTCGTCGACAGGGGGCGATGAGCAGTTCTTC.

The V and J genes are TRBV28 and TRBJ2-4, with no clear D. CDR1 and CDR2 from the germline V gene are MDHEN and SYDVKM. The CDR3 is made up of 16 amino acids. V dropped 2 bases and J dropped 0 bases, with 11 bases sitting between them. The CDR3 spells CASSLGVFAAKNIQYF. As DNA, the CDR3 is TGTGCCAGCAGTTTAGGAGTTTTCGCAGCCAAAAACATTCAGTACTTC.

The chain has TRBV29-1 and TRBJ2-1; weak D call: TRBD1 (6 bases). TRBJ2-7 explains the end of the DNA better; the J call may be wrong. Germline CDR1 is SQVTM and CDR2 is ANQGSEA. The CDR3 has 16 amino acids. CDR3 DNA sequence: TGCAGCGTTGAAGGTGTAAACAGGGCCCTATACAATGAGCAGTACTTC. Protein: CSVEGVNRALYNEQYF.

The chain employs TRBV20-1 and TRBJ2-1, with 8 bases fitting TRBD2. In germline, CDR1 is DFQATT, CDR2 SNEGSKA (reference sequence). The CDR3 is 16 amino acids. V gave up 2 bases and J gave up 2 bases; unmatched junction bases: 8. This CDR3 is CSARLPGLGPYNEQFF. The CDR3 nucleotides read TGCAGTGCTAGATTGCCGGGACTAGGGCCCTACAATGAGCAGTTCTTC.

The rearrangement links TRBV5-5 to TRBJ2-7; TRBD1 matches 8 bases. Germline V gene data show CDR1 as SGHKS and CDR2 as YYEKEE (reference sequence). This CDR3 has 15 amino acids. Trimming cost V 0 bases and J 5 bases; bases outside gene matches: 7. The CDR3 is CASSLAQGAVHEQYF. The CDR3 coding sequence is TGTGCCAGCAGCTTGGCTCAGGGGGCAGTGCACGAGCAGTACTTC.

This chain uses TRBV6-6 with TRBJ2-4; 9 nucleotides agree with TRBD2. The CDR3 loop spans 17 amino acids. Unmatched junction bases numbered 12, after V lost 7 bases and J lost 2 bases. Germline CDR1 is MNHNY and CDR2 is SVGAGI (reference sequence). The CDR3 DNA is TGTGCCAGCACTAGCGGGGTATTTGGGCTGACCAAAAACATTCAGTACTTC. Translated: CASTSGVFGLTKNIQYF.

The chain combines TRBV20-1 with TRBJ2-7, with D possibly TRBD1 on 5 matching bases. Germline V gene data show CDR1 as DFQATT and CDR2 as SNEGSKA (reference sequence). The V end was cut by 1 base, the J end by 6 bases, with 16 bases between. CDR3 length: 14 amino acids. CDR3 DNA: TGCAGTGCTAGAGCGGTGCAGGGCAATGCCGAGCAGTACTTC. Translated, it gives CSARAVQGNAEQYF.

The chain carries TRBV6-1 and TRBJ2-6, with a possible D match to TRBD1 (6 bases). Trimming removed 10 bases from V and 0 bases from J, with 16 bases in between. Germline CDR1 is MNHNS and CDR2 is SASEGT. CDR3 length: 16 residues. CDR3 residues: CATETGRNSGANVLTF. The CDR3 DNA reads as TGTGCCACCGAGACAGGACGAAACTCTGGGGCCAACGTCCTGACTTTC.